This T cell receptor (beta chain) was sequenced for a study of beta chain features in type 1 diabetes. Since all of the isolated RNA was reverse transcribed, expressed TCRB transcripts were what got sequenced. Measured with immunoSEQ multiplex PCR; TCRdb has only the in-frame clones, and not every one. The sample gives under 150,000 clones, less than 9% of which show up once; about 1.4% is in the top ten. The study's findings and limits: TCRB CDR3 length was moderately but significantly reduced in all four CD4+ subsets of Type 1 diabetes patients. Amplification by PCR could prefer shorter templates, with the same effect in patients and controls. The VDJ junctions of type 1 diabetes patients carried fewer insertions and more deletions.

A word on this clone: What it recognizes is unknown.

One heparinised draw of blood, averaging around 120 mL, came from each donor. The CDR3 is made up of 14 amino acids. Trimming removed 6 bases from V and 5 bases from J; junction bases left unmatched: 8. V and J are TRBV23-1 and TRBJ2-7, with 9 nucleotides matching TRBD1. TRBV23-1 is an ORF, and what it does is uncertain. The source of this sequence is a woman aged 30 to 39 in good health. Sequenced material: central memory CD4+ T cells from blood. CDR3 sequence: CASRTGTGMDEQYF. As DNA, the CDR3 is TGCGCCAGCAGAACCGGGACAGGGATGGACGAGCAGTACTTC.